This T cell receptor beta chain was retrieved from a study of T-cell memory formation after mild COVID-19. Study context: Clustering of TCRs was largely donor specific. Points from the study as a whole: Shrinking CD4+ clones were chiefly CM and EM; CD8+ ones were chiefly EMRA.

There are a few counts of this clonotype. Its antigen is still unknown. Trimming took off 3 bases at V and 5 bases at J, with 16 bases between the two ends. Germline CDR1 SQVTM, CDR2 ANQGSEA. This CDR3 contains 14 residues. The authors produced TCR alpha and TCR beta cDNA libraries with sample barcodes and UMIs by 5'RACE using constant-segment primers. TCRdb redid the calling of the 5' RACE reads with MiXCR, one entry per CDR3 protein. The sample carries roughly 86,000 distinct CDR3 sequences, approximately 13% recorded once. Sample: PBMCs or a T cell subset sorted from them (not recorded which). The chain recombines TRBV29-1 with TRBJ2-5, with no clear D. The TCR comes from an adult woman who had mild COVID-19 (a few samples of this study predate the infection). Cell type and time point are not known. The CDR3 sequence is CSVEEGWGRETQYF. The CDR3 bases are TGCAGCGTTGAGGAAGGGTGGGGTCGGGAGACCCAGTACTTC.